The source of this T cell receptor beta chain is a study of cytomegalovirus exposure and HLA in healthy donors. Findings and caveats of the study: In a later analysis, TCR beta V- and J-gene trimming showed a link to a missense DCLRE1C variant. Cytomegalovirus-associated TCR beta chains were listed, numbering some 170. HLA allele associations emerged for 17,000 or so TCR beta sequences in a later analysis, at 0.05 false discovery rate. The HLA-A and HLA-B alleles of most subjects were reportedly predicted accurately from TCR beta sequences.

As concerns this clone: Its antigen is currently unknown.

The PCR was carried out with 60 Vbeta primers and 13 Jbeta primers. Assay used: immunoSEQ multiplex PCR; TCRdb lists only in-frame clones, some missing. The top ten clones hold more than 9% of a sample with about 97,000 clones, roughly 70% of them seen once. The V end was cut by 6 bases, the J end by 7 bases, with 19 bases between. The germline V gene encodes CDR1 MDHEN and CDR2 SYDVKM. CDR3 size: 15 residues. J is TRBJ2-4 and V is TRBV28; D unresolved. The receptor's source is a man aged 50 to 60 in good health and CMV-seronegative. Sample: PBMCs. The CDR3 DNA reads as TGTGCCAGCAGCAACCGCAAGCAGGCCTTGAACATTCAGTACTTC. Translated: CASSNRKQALNIQYF.